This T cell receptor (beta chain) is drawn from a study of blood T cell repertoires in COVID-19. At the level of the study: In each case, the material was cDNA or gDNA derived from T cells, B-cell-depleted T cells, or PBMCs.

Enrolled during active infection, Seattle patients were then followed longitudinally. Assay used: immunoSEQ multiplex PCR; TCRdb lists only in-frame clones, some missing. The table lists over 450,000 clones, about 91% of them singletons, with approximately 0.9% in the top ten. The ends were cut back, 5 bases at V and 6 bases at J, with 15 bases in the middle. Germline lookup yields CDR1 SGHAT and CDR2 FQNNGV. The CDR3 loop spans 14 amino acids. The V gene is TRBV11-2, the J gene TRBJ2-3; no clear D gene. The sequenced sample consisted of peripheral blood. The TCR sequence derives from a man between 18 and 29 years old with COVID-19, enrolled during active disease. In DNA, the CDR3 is TGTGCCAGCAGCCTCCGTGCGCTGGTTGATACGCAGTATTTT. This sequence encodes CASSLRALVDTQYF.